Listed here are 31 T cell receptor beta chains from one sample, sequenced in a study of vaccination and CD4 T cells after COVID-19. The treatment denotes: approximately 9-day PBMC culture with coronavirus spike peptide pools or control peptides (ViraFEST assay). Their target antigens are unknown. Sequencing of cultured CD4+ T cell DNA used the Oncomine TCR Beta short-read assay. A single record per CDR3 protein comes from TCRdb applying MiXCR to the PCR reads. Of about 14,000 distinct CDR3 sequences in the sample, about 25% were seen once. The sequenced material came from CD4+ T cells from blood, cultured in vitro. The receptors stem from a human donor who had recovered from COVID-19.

CDR3 residues: CASSESIVGGALETQYF. Here the CDR3 DNA reads TGCGCCAGCAGTGAGTCGATAGTTGGGGGGGCCCTGGAGACCCAGTACTTC. J is TRBJ2-5 and V is TRBV10-2; D might be TRBD2 (7 bases). Between the trimmed V and J ends, which lost 0 bases and 5 bases, there was a span of 19 bases. The CDR3 has 17 residues. CDR1 and CDR2 from the germline V gene are WSHSY and SAAADI.

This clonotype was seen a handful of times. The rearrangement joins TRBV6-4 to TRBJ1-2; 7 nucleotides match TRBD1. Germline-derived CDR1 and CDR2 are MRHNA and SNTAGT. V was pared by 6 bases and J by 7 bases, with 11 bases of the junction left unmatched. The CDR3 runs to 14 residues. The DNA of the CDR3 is TGTGCCAGCAGGGAGCAGGGGGGATTCGGTGGCTACACCTTC. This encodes CASREQGGFGGYTF.

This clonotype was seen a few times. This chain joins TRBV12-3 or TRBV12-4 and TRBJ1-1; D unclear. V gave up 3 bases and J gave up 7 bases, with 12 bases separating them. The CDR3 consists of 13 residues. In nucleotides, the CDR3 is TGTGCCAGCAGTTTCGAGGGATACGGTGAAGCTTTCTTT. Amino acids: CASSFEGYGEAFF.

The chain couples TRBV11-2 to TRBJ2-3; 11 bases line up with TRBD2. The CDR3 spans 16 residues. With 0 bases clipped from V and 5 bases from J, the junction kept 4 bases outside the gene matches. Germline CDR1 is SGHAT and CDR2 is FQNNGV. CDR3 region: CASSLDSGGALDTQYF. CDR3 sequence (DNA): TGTGCCAGCAGCTTAGATAGCGGGGGGGCCCTAGATACGCAGTATTTT.

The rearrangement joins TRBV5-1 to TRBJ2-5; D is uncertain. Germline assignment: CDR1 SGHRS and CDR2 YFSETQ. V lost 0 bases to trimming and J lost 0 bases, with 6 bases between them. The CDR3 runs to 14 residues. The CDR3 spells CASSLGPYQETQYF. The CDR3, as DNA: TGCGCCAGCAGCTTGGGACCCTACCAAGAGACCCAGTACTTC.

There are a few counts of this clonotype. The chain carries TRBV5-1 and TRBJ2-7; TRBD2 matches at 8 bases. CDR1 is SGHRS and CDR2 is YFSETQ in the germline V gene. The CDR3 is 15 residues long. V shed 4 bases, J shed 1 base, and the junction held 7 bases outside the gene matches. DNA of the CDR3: TGCGCCAGCAGCCTCTCAGCGGGGGTGTCCTACGAGCAGTACTTC. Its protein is CASSLSAGVSYEQYF.

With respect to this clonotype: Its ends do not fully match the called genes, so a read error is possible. The CDR3 coding sequence is TGTGCCAGCTCACCACCGGGGGGGGGGGCTGGCTCACCCCCCCACTTT. Its protein is CASSPPGGGAGSPPHF. This chain links TRBV18 with TRBJ1-6, with D perhaps TRBD1 (6 bases). Germline CDR1 reads KGHSH; CDR2 reads LQKENI. The CDR3 extends over 16 amino acids.

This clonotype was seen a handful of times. The CDR3 here is CASSSGPNYEQYF. In DNA form, the CDR3 reads TGCGCCAGCAGTTCGGGACCGAACTACGAGCAGTACTTC. V gene TRBV5-1 combines with J gene TRBJ2-7; TRBD1 or TRBD2 may be the D gene (5 bases each). The V and J ends lost 5 bases and 3 bases respectively, with 12 bases between them. CDR1 and CDR2 from the germline V gene are SGHRS and YFSETQ. The CDR3 spans 13 residues.

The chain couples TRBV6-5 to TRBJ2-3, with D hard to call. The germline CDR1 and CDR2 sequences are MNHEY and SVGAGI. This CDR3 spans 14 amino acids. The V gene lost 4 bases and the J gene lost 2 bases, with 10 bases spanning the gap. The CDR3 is CASSSLRYTDTQYF. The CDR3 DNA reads TGTGCCAGCAGTTCTTTGCGGTACACAGATACGCAGTATTTT.

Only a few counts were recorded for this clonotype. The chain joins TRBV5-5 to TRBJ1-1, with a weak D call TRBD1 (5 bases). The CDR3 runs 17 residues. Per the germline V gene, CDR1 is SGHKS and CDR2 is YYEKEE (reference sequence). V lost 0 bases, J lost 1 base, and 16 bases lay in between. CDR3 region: CASSLAGSGFWNTEAFF. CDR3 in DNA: TGTGCCAGCAGCTTGGCCGGGTCAGGGTTCTGGAACACTGAAGCTTTCTTT.

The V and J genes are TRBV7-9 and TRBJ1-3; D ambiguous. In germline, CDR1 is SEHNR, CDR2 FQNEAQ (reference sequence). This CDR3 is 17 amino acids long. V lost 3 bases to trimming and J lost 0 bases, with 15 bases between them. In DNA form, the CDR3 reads TGTGCCAGCAGCTTTGAAGTGTCGGGAAGCTCTGGAAACACCATATATTTT. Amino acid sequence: CASSFEVSGSSGNTIYF.

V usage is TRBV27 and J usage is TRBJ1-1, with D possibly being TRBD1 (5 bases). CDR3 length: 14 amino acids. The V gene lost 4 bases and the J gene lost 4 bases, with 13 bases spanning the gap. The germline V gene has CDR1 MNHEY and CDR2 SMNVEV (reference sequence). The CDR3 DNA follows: TGTGCCAGCAGTTCCCCCAGGGCGGGCACTGAAGCTTTCTTT. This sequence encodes CASSSPRAGTEAFF.

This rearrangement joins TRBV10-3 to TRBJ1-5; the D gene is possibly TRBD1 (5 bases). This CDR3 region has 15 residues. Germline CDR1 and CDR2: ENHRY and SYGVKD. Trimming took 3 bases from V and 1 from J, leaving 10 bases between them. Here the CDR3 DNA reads TGTGCCATCAGTGATGTAGGGGTAAGCAATCAGCCCCAGCATTTT. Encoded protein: CAISDVGVSNQPQHF.

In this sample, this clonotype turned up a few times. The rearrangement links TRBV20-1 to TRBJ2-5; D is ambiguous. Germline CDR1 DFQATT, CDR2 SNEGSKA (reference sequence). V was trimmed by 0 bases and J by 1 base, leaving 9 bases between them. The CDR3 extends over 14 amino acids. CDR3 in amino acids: CSARDKSPQETQYF. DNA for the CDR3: TGCAGTGCTAGAGATAAATCACCCCAAGAGACCCAGTACTTC.

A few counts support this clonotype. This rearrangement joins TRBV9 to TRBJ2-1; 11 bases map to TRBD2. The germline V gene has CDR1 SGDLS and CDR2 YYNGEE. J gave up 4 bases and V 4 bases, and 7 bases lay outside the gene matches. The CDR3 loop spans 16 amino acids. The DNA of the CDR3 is TGTGCCAGCAGCCCGACGACTAGCGGGGTATACAATGAGCAGTTCTTC. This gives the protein CASSPTTSGVYNEQFF.

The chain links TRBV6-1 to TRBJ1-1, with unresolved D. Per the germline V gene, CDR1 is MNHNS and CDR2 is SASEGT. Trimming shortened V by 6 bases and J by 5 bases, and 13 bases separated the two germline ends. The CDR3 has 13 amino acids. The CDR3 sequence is CASSQEGGTEAFF. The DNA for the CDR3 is TGTGCCAGCAGCCAGGAGGGAGGGACTGAAGCTTTCTTT.

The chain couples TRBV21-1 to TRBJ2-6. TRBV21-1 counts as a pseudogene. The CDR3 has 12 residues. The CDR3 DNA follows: TGTGCCAGCAGCAAAAAGTCCAACGTCCTGACTTTC. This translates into CASSKKSNVLTF.

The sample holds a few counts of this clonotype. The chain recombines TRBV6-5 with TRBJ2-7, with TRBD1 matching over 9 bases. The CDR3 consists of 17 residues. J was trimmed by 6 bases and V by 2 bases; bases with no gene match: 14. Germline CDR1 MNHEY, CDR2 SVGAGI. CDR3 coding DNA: TGTGCCAGCAGTTACAGTGGTCGTGGGACAGGGCGGGTCGAGCAGTACTTC. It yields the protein CASSYSGRGTGRVEQYF.

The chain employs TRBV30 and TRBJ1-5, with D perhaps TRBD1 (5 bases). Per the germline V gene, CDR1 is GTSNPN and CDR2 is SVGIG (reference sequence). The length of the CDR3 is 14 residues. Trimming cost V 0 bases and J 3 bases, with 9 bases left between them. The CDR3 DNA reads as TGTGCCTGGAGTGTATCAGGGTTCAATCAGCCCCAGCATTTT. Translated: CAWSVSGFNQPQHF.

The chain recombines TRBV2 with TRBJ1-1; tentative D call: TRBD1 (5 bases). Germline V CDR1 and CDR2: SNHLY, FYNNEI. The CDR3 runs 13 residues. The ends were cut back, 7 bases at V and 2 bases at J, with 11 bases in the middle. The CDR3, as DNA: TGTGCCAGCACCGCCCAGGGAAACACTGAAGCTTTCTTT. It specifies CASTAQGNTEAFF.

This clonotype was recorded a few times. The CDR3 region has the DNA TGTGCCAGCAGCAACCCTCCACCCTCCTACGAGCAGTACTTC. This gives the protein CASSNPPPSYEQYF. This chain joins TRBV21-1 and TRBJ2-7; the table's TRBD2 call for D was not verified on the DNA. TRBV21-1 is annotated as a pseudogene. This CDR3 contains 14 residues.

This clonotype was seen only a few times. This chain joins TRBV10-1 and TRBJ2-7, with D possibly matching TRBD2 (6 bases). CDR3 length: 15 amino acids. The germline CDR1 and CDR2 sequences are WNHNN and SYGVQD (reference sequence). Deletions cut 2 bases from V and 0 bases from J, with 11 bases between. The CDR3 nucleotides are TGCGCCAGCAGTGAGACGGCGGGAAGCTCCTACGAGCAGTACTTC. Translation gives CASSETAGSSYEQYF.

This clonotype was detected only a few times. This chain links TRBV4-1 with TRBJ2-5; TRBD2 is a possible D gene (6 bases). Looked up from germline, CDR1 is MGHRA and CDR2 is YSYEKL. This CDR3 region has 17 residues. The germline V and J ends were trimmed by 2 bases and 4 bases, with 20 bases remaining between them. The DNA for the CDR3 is TGCGCCAGCAGCCAATCAGGAGGGGCAGGCAGAGGAGAGACCCAGTACTTC. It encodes CASSQSGGAGRGETQYF.

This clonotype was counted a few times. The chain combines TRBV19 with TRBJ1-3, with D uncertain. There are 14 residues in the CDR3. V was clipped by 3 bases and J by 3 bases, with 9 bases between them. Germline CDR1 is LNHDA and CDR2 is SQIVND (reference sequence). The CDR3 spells CASSMVGYGNTIYF. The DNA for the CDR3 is TGTGCCAGTAGTATGGTAGGGTATGGAAACACCATATATTTT. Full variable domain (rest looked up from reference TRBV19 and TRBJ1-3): DGGITQSPKYLFRKEGQNVTLSCEQNLNHDAMYWYRQDPGQGLRLIYYSQIVNDFQKGDIAEGYSVSREKKESFPLTVTSAQKNPTAFYLCASSMVGYGNTIYFGEGSWLTVV.

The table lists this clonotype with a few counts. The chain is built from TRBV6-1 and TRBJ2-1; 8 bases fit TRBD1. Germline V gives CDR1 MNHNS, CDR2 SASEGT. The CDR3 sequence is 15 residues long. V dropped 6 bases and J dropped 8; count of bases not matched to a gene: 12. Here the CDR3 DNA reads TGTGCCAGCAGCCGTTCAGGGGGCTGGTTGGATGAGCAGTTCTTC. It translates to CASSRSGGWLDEQFF.

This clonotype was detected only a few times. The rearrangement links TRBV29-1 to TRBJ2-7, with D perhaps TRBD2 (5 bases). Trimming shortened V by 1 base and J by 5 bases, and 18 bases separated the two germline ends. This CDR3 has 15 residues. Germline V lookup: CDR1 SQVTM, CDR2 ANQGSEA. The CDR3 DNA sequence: TGCAGCGTTGAAGTGATCGGGGTGGAAAAGGACGAGCAGTACTTC. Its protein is CSVEVIGVEKDEQYF.

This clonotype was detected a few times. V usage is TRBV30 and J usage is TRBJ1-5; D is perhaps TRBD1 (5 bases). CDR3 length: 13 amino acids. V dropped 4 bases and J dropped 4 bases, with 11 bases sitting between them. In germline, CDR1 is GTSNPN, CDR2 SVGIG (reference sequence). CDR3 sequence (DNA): TGTGCCTGGAATCTGAACAGGAATCAGCCCCAGCATTTT. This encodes CAWNLNRNQPQHF.

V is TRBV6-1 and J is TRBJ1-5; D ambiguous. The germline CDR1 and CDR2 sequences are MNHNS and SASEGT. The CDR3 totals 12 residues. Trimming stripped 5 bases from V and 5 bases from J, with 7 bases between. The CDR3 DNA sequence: TGTGCCAGCAGTAACCCGGATCAGCCCCAGCATTTT. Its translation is CASSNPDQPQHF.

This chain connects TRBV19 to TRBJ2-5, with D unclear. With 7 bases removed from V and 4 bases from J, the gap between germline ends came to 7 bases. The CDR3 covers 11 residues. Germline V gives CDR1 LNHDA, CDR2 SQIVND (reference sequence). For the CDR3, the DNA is TGTGCCAGTACCATAGGAGAGACCCAGTACTTC. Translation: CASTIGETQYF.

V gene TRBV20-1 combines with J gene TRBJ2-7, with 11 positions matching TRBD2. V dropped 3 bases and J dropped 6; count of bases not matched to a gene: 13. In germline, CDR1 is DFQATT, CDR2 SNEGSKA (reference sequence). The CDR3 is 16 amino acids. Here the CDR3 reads CSASFPSGGQTVEQYF. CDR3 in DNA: TGCAGTGCTAGCTTCCCTAGCGGGGGGCAAACCGTCGAGCAGTACTTC.

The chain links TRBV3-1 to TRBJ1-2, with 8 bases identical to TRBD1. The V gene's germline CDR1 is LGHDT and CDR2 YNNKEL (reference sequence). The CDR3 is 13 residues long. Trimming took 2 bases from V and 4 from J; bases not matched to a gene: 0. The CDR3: CASSQTGGYGYTF. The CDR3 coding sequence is TGTGCCAGCAGCCAAACAGGGGGCTATGGCTACACCTTC. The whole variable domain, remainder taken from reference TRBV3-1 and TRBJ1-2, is DTAVSQTPKYLVTQMGNDKSIKCEQNLGHDTMYWYKQDSKKFLKIMFSYNNKELIINETVPNRFSPKSPDKAHLNLHINSLELGDSAVYFCASSQTGGYGYTFGSGTRLTVV.